This T cell receptor (beta chain) appears in the sequencing data of a study of blood T cell repertoires in COVID-19. Across the whole study: The United States, Italy and Spain provided the acute and convalescent COVID-19 samples.

Assay: immunoSEQ multiplex PCR; the TCRdb copy retains only in-frame clones and omits some. The table records about 100,000 clones, over 60% of them present only once. This CDR3 has 15 residues. V was pared by 0 bases and J by 7 bases, with 6 bases of the junction left unmatched. The V gene's germline CDR1 is SGHNT and CDR2 YYREEE (reference sequence). The V and J genes are TRBV5-4 and TRBJ1-5; TRBD1 matches at 8 bases. The receptor's source is a man aged 65-85 years with acute or convalescent COVID-19. Sequences were obtained from peripheral blood. The CDR3 sequence is CASSLDRGTGQPQHF. CDR3 bases: TGTGCCAGCAGCTTGGACAGGGGGACCGGGCAGCCCCAGCATTTT.